Shown below are 2 T cell receptor beta chains from a single sample sequenced in a study of T cell responses to AZD1222 COVID-19 vaccine. The repertoire was sequenced with immunoSEQ multiplex PCR; TCRdb's copy has only in-frame clones and lacks some. This table holds 140,000 to 150,000 clones, 75% to 90% found once. The sequencing used peripheral blood, collected on day 0 of AZD1222 vaccination. The origin of the receptors is an adult in good health.

The chain carries TRBV15 and TRBJ2-2; D assignment may be TRBD1 or TRBD2 (5 bases each). The V end lost 0 bases, the J end lost 6 bases, and 14 bases lay between the germline ends. Germline CDR1 LNHNV, CDR2 YYDKDF (reference sequence). The CDR3 extends over 16 amino acids. The CDR3 reads CATSRDARGYAGELFF. The CDR3 region has the DNA TGTGCCACCAGCAGAGATGCGAGGGGTTATGCCGGGGAGCTGTTTTTT.

This sequence joins TRBV27 and TRBJ2-5; TRBD2 agrees at 12 bases. This CDR3 has 17 amino acids. J lost 7 bases, V lost 4 bases, and 13 bases had no gene match. Per germline, CDR1 MNHEY and CDR2 SMNVEV (reference sequence). The CDR3 DNA reads TGTGCCAGCAGTTCAAGGACTAGCGGGGTCAACCCAGGGACCCAGTACTTC. The encoded protein is CASSSRTSGVNPGTQYF.